This T cell receptor (beta chain) is drawn from a study of CD8+ T cells in alopecia areata. Looking at the study overall: It was 6 to 18 months of tofacitinib, and then there were 6 months off drug.

Described treatment: oral pan-JAK inhibitor, 5-10 mg twice daily. Worth noting for this clone: Its antigen is currently unknown.

Trimming cost V 2 bases and J 1 base, with 9 bases left between them. The CDR3 contains 13 residues. CDR1 is GTSNPN and CDR2 is SVGIG in the germline V gene (reference sequence). Investigators isolated RNA and reverse transcribed it into cDNA to act as the sequencing template. The protocol was immunoSEQ multiplex PCR, while the TCRdb copy is restricted to in-frame clones and leaves out a portion. The table lists roughly 40,000 clones, roughly 65% of them singletons. Study findings and constraints: Relative to normal scalp, lesional scalp, especially alopecia totalis/universalis, showed higher clonality.

The chain combines TRBV30 with TRBJ2-7; D is perhaps TRBD2 (6 bases). The sample in question was CD8+ T cells sorted from blood, obtained at week 4, from a patient treated with tofacitinib. This clonotype originated in a human donor with alopecia areata. The CDR3 sequence is CAWSMGGSYEQYF. CDR3 bases: TGTGCCTGGAGTATGGGGGGTTCCTACGAGCAGTACTTC. Full variable domain (missing parts from reference TRBV30 and TRBJ2-7): SQTIHQWPATLVQPVGSPLSLECTVEGTSNPNLYWYRQAAGRGLQLLFYSVGIGQISSEVPQNLSASRPQDRQFILSSKKLLLSDSGFYLCAWSMGGSYEQYFGPGTRLTVT.